A selection of T cell receptor beta chains follows, all from one sample in a study of T cells in Graves' hyperthyroidism and ophthalmopathy. TCRdb itself ran the multiplex PCR reads through MiXCR, one entry per CDR3 protein. Here the sample spans around 700,000 distinct CDR3 sequences, around 19% being singletons. The sample comprised blood. Every receptor here comes from a woman between 45 and 60 years old with Graves' hyperthyroidism that later progressed to Graves' ophthalmopathy. CDR3s include the opening cysteine and the closing phenylalanine or tryptophan. A D gene is named only where the DNA matches it firmly. The size field is filled for only some rows; it gives once, few, many or a size class.

size	V	J	D	CDR3	DNA
NA	TRBV29-1	TRBJ2-4	NA	CSAARGLAAKNIQYF	TGCAGCGCCGCCAGGGGATTGGCGGCCAAAAACATTCAGTACTTC
NA	TRBV6-1	TRBJ2-1	NA	CASSEALGARDEQFF	TGTGCCAGCAGTGAAGCTTTGGGGGCTCGGGATGAGCAGTTCTTC
NA	TRBV20-1	TRBJ2-7	TRBD2	CSAAGVLVEQYF	TGCAGTGCTGCGGGGGTGCTAGTCGAGCAGTACTTC
many	TRBV5-1	TRBJ2-3	TRBD2	CASSIATSGGADTQYF	TGCGCCAGCAGCATTGCTACTAGCGGGGGAGCAGATACGCAGTATTTT
many	TRBV5-1	TRBJ1-1	NA	CASSLLSVNTEAFF	TGCGCCAGCAGCCTACTGAGCGTTAACACTGAAGCTTTCTTT
many	TRBV6-1	TRBJ2-1	TRBD2	CASSAGGPVNEQFF	TGTGCCAGCAGCGCGGGGGGCCCCGTCAATGAGCAGTTCTTC
many	TRBV9	TRBJ1-1	TRBD1	CASSAILGQGTEAFF	TGTGCCAGCAGCGCTATTCTGGGACAGGGTACTGAAGCTTTCTTT
NA	TRBV9	TRBJ2-2	TRBD1	CASSVGTGATGELFF	TGTGCCAGCAGCGTTGGGACAGGGGCCACCGGGGAGCTGTTTTTT
few	TRBV7-9	TRBJ1-2	TRBD1	CASSPLRGRNYGYTF	TGTGCCAGCAGCCCCCTCAGGGGGAGAAACTATGGCTACACCTTC
NA	TRBV11-2	TRBJ2-2	TRBD1	CASSWTGGWDTGELFF	TGTGCCAGCAGCTGGACAGGGGGCTGGGACACCGGGGAGCTGTTTTTT
few	TRBV6-1	TRBJ2-2	NA	CASSLGGLGGELFF	TGTGCCAGCAGCTTGGGAGGTTTGGGCGGGGAGCTGTTTTTT
many	TRBV11-2	TRBJ2-5	NA	CASSPALPGPEEQETQYF	TGTGCCAGCAGCCCCGCCTTACCTGGACCCGAGGAACAAGAGACCCAGTACTTC
NA	TRBV29-1	TRBJ2-2	NA	CSVDQGAGTGELSF	TGCAGCGTTGATCAAGGGGCGGGAACCGGGGAGCTGTCTTTT
NA	TRBV11-2	TRBJ1-6	TRBD1	CASSLVHFGQGNSPLHF	TGTGCCAGCAGCTTAGTACATTTCGGACAGGGGAATTCACCCCTCCACTTT
NA	TRBV19	TRBJ2-7	TRBD2	CASSIRGGYEQYF	TGTGCCAGTAGTATACGGGGGGGCTACGAGCAGTACTTC
few	TRBV6-9	TRBJ2-3	TRBD2	CASSYVAGGTDTQYF	TGTGCCAGCAGTTACGTTGCGGGGGGAACAGATACGCAGTATTTT
many	TRBV27	TRBJ1-1	NA	CASNRRGETEAFF	TGTGCCAGCAACCGCAGGGGAGAGACTGAAGCTTTCTTT
few	TRBV6-1	TRBJ1-2	TRBD1	CASRIRGGYTF	TGTGCCAGCAGAATCAGGGGGGGCTACACCTTC
NA	TRBV20-1	TRBJ1-5	NA	CSALTQGYSNQPQHF	TGCAGTGCTCTAACGCAGGGCTATAGCAATCAGCCCCAGCATTTT
NA	TRBV29-1	TRBJ2-2	TRBD1	CSVPGTGEDGELFF	TGCAGCGTGCCCGGGACAGGGGAGGACGGGGAGCTGTTTTTT
NA	TRBV27	TRBJ2-2	NA	CASSLSWGETGELFF	TGTGCCAGCAGTTTATCGTGGGGGGAAACCGGGGAGCTGTTTTTT
NA	TRBV6-1	TRBJ1-4	NA	CASSPRRWGNEKLFF	TGTGCCAGCAGTCCGCGGAGGTGGGGCAATGAAAAACTGTTTTTT
many	TRBV5-1	TRBJ1-1	TRBD1	CASSLARDRDWGLEAFF	TGCGCCAGCAGCTTGGCCCGGGACAGGGATTGGGGTCTTGAAGCTTTCTTT
many	TRBV11-2	TRBJ2-1	NA	CASSLDRDQRYNEQFF	TGTGCCAGCAGCTTAGACCGGGACCAAAGATACAATGAGCAGTTCTTC
few	TRBV5-1	TRBJ1-4	NA	CASSLLQSNEKLFF	TGCGCCAGCAGCTTGTTACAGTCTAATGAAAAACTGTTTTTT
NA	TRBV20-1	TRBJ1-6	NA	CSAHGRGMEEPPLHF	TGCAGTGCACACGGAAGAGGGATGGAAGAACCACCCCTCCACTTT
few	TRBV16	TRBJ2-4	TRBD2	CASSSARGDQLAKNIQYF	TGTGCCAGCAGCTCCGCCCGGGGGGACCAGTTAGCCAAAAACATTCAGTACTTC
many	TRBV7-9	TRBJ1-1	NA	CASSPRTASTEAFF	TGTGCCAGCAGTCCTAGGACAGCCAGCACTGAAGCTTTCTTT
NA	TRBV5-1	TRBJ2-2	TRBD2	CASSFSGGTNTGELFF	TGCGCCAGCAGCTTTAGCGGGGGGACGAACACCGGGGAGCTGTTTTTT